This T cell receptor beta chain was recorded in a study of blood T cell repertoires in COVID-19. Study-level background: COVID-19 samples collected from the United States, Italy and Spain covered acute and convalescent phases. Sources were T cells, B-cell-depleted T cells, or PBMCs; the material itself was cDNA or gDNA.

Authors' data handling: Researchers report that nucleated cell counts were estimated from reference gene primer amplification. Data came from immunoSEQ multiplex PCR; TCRdb stores just in-frame clones and leaves some out. The V and J calls and clone size were taken over from that table, and D and trimming were inferred from the DNA. The table lists around 100,000 clones, 87% of them singletons, with 7% to 9% in the top ten. The material sequenced was peripheral blood. The receptor's source is a human donor with acute or convalescent COVID-19. The donor label of this sample is uncertain.

The CDR3 nucleotides read TGTGCCAGCAGACCAACGGACAGGAACAATCAGCCCCAGCATTTT. It specifies CASRPTDRNNQPQHF. The chain couples TRBV28 to TRBJ1-5; 7 bases line up with TRBD1. Germline CDR1 MDHEN, CDR2 SYDVKM. This CDR3 region has 15 residues. V dropped 6 bases and J dropped 3; count of bases not matched to a gene: 8.